The present T cell receptor beta chain was sequenced within a study of T cell clonality in common variable immunodeficiency. Study observations and caveats: Compared with controls, CVID subjects had fewer shared TCRbeta clones. CVID subjects showed higher TCRbeta clonality than healthy controls. The cause of increased CVID clonality remains unclear without subpopulation sequencing.

TCRdb's copy holds only in-frame clones and misses some; the assay was immunoSEQ multiplex PCR. The data show about 64,000 clones, with none appearing a single time. This clone was found many times. What it binds is not known. The read is 3 residues too short to cover the CDR3 end, so that end is filled in from the germline J gene. Most patients and controls had Caucasian heritage. V shed 2 bases and J shed 1 base, with 4 bases lying between them. The CDR3 extends over 13 amino acids. CDR1 SGHRS and CDR2 YFSETQ come from the germline V gene. This clonotype was sampled from a person aged 18 to 75 in good health. What was sequenced was peripheral blood mononuclear cells. V usage is TRBV5-1 and J usage is TRBJ1-5; D remains unclear. CDR3 protein: CASSLASNQPQHF. The sequenced part of the CDR3 DNA is TGCGCCAGCAGCTTAGCGAGCAATCAGCCC.